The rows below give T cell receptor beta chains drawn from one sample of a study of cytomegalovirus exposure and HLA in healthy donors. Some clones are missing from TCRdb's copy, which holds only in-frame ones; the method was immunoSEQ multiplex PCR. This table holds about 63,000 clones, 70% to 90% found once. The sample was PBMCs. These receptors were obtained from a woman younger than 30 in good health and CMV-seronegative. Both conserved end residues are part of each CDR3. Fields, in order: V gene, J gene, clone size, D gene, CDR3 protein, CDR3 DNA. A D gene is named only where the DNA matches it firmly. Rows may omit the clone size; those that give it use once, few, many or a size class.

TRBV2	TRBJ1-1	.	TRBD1	CASTTGGMNTEAFF	TGTGCCAGCACTACAGGGGGTATGAACACTGAAGCTTTCTTT
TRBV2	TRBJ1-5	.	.	CASMNHRDPRNQPQHF	TGTGCCAGCATGAACCACAGGGATCCGAGGAATCAGCCCCAGCATTTT
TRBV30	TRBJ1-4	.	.	CAWSGQATNEKLFF	TGTGCCTGGAGTGGACAGGCAACTAATGAAAAACTGTTTTTT
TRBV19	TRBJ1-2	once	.	CASSMAANYGYTF	TGTGCCAGTAGTATGGCAGCTAACTATGGCTACACCTTC
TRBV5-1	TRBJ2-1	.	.	CASSLEAGYSYNEQFF	TGCGCCAGCAGCTTGGAGGCGGGCTACTCCTACAATGAGCAGTTCTTC
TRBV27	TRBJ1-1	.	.	CASSLSGGLNTEAFF	TGTGCCAGCAGTTTATCGGGGGGGCTGAATACTGAAGCTTTCTTT
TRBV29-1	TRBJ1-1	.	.	CSVGSLLNTEAFF	TGCAGCGTTGGATCCCTATTGAACACTGAAGCTTTCTTT
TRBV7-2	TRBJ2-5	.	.	CASSLSRETQYF	TGTGCCAGCAGCTTATCTCGGGAGACCCAGTACTTC
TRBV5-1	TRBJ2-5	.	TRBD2	CASSFGGGSQETQYF	TGCGCCAGCAGCTTTGGCGGGGGTTCCCAAGAGACCCAGTACTTC
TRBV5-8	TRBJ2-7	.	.	CASSHRTLRDYEQYF	TGTGCCAGCAGCCATAGGACTCTTAGGGACTACGAGCAGTACTTC
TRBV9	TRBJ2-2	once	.	CASSVVRTIGTGELFF	TGTGCCAGCAGCGTAGTCCGGACAATCGGCACCGGGGAGCTGTTTTTT
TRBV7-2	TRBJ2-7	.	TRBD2	CASSFTSGATYEQYF	TGTGCCAGCAGCTTCACTAGCGGGGCCACCTACGAGCAGTACTTC
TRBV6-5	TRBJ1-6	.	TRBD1	CASSRQGLGSPLHF	TGTGCCAGCAGCCGACAGGGTCTGGGTTCACCCCTCCACTTT
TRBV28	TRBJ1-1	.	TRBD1	CASSLPRQGLNTEAFF	TGTGCCAGCAGTTTACCTAGACAGGGTTTGAACACTGAAGCTTTCTTT
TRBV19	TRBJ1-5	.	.	CASWGRGSNQPQHF	TGTGCCAGCTGGGGGAGGGGTAGCAATCAGCCCCAGCATTTT
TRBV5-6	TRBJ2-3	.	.	CASSYTSAGSLGQYF	TGTGCCAGCAGTTATACTAGTGCGGGATCCCTGGGGCAGTATTTT
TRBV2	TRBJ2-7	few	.	CASTRDYEQYF	TGTGCCAGCACTCGGGACTACGAGCAGTACTTC
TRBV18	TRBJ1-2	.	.	CASSPGANANYGYTF	TGTGCCAGCTCACCGGGGGCGAACGCCAACTATGGCTACACCTTC
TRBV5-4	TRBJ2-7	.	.	CASSSRQVGEQYF	TGTGCCAGCAGCAGCCGACAGGTGGGGGAGCAGTACTTC
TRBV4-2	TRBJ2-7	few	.	CASSQVETDSEQYF	TGTGCCAGCAGCCAAGTGGAAACCGACTCCGAGCAGTACTTC
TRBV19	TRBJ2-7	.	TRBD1	CATGLTGGYSYEQYF	TGTGCCACCGGACTGACAGGGGGCTATTCCTACGAGCAGTACTTC
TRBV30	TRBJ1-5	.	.	CAWSVMGGRQPQHF	TGTGCCTGGAGTGTGATGGGGGGTCGGCAGCCCCAGCATTTT
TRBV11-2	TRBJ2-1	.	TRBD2	CASSSRASGRAREQFF	TGTGCCAGCAGCTCAAGGGCTAGCGGGAGGGCCAGGGAGCAGTTCTTC
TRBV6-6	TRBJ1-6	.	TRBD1	CASRGRQGESSPLHF	TGTGCCAGCAGGGGTAGACAGGGGGAGAGTTCACCCCTCCACTTT
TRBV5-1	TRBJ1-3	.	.	CASSLVAGNSGNTIYF	TGCGCCAGCAGCTTGGTGGCAGGCAACTCTGGAAACACCATATATTTT
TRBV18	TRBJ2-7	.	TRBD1	CASSPTGVVSSSEQYF	TGTGCCAGCTCACCAACAGGGGTGGTATCTTCCTCCGAGCAGTACTTC
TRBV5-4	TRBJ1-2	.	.	CASSLSQGYNYGYTF	TGTGCCAGCAGCTTGTCCCAGGGATATAACTATGGCTACACCTTC
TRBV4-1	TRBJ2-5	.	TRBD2	CASSQEGLAGVETQYF	TGCGCCAGCAGCCAAGAGGGACTAGCGGGAGTTGAGACCCAGTACTTC
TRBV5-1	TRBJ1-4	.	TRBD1	CASSLEDRVGEKLFF	TGCGCCAGCAGCTTGGAAGACAGGGTGGGTGAAAAACTGTTTTTT
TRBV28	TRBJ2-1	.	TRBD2	CASSLFREGRNEQFF	TGTGCCAGCAGTTTATTCCGGGAGGGCCGGAATGAGCAGTTCTTC
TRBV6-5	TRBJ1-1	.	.	CASTRGSSTEAFF	TGTGCCAGCACTAGAGGGAGTTCCACTGAAGCTTTCTTT
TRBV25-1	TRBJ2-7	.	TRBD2	CASSRGGFGYEQYF	TGTGCCAGCAGTCGGGGGGGCTTCGGCTACGAGCAGTACTTC
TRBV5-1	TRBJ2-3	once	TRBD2	CASSSGGAGVGTDTQYF	TGCGCCAGCAGCTCTGGAGGAGCGGGGGTTGGCACAGATACGCAGTATTTT
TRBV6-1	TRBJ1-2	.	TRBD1	CASSDLGQAAGYTF	TGTGCCAGCAGTGACCTCGGACAGGCTGCTGGCTACACCTTC
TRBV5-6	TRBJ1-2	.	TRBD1	CASSKEGASSYGYTF	TGTGCCAGCAGCAAAGAGGGGGCGTCTTCCTATGGCTACACCTTC
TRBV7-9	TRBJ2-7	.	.	CASSSRQDLYEQYF	TGTGCCAGCAGCTCACGACAGGATCTCTACGAGCAGTACTTC
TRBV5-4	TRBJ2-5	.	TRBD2	CASSPIGLGETQYF	TGTGCCAGCAGCCCCATAGGACTAGGAGAGACCCAGTACTTC
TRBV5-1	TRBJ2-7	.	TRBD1	CASSLGTGEKYF	TGCGCCAGCAGCTTGGGGACAGGCGAGAAGTACTTC
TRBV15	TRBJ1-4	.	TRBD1	CATSTFTGVNEKLFF	TGTGCCACCAGCACCTTCACAGGGGTTAATGAAAAACTGTTTTTT
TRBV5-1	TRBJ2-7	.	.	CASSLQGSYEQYF	TGCGCCAGCAGCTTACAGGGAAGCTACGAGCAGTACTTC
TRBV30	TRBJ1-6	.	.	CAHGRYNSPLHF	TGTGCCCACGGGAGATATAATTCACCCCTCCACTTT
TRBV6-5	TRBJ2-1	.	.	CASSYATETYNEQFF	TGTGCCAGCAGTTACGCCACAGAAACCTACAATGAGCAGTTCTTC
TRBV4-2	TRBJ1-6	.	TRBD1	CASSQDTGGGNSPLHF	TGTGCCAGCAGCCAGGATACAGGGGGAGGGAATTCACCCCTCCACTTT
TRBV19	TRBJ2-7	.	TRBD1	CASSTHRGLYEQYF	TGTGCCAGTAGTACACACAGGGGGCTCTACGAGCAGTACTTC
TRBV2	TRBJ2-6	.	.	CASSELRSGANVLTF	TGTGCCAGCAGTGAACTCCGGTCTGGGGCCAACGTCCTGACTTTC
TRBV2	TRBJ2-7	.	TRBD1	CASNRPGQGAKTSYEQYF	TGTGCCAGCAACCGACCGGGACAGGGGGCCAAGACTTCCTACGAGCAGTACTTC
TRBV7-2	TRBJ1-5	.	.	CASSSQGTHQPQHF	TGTGCCAGCAGCTCTCAGGGGACACATCAGCCCCAGCATTTT
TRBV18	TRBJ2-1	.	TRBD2	CASSPLSSGLKAYNEQFF	TGTGCCAGCTCACCATTGTCCTCGGGACTAAAAGCCTACAATGAGCAGTTCTTC
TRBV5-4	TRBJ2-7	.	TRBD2	CASSVEGVAGAYEQYF	TGTGCCAGCAGCGTGGAGGGAGTAGCGGGAGCCTACGAGCAGTACTTC
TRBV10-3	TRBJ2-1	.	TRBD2	CAIRGLAHNEQFF	TGTGCCATCCGCGGACTAGCTCACAATGAGCAGTTCTTC
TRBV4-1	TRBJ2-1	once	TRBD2	CASSPGLAPYNEQFF	TGCGCCAGCAGCCCGGGACTAGCTCCATACAATGAGCAGTTCTTC
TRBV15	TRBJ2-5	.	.	CATSRGQAAETQYF	TGTGCCACCAGCAGAGGACAGGCCGCGGAGACCCAGTACTTC
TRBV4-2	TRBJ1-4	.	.	CASSQGGARTNEKLFF	TGTGCCAGCAGCCAAGGCGGGGCCAGGACTAATGAAAAACTGTTTTTT